The 15 T cell receptor beta chains listed next were all sequenced from one sample in a study of blood T cell repertoires in COVID-19. Sequencing was performed with immunoSEQ multiplex PCR; in TCRdb, only in-frame clones are kept and a portion is missing. The sample yields about 230,000 clones, around four fifths seen once. What was sequenced was peripheral blood. Receptor source: a woman in her 70s with active or convalescent COVID-19.

The chain links TRBV2 to TRBJ1-5; TRBD1 matches at 10 bases. The CDR3 length is 15 residues. From germline, CDR1 is SNHLY and CDR2 FYNNEI. V dropped 7 bases and J dropped 5; count of bases not matched to a gene: 8. The CDR3 coding sequence is TGTGCCAGCAATACAGATGACAGGGGGCATCAGCCCCAGCATTTT. Residues: CASNTDDRGHQPQHF.

The J gene is TRBJ2-5, the V gene TRBV4-3; D might be TRBD2 (5 bases). The length of the CDR3 is 17 residues. V was pared by 1 base and J by 5 bases, with 20 bases between. Germline CDR1 is LGHNA and CDR2 is YSLEER. The CDR3 sequence: CASSQGATNPGMETQYF. The CDR3 DNA follows: TGCGCCAGCAGCCAAGGGGCCACCAACCCCGGGATGGAGACCCAGTACTTC.

V and J are TRBV18 and TRBJ1-5; D is possibly TRBD1 (5 bases). CDR3 size: 13 residues. With 2 bases removed from V and 5 bases from J, the gap between germline ends came to 7 bases. Germline loops: CDR1 KGHSH, CDR2 LQKENI. The CDR3 DNA follows: TGTGCCAGCTCACCAGGGGGGGATCAGCCCCAGCATTTT. It yields the protein CASSPGGDQPQHF.

The chain couples TRBV19 to TRBJ2-5, with D possibly matching TRBD2 (5 bases). Germline values: CDR1 LNHDA, CDR2 SQIVND (reference sequence). V was clipped by 5 bases and J by 7 bases, with 17 bases between them. CDR3 length: 14 residues. The CDR3 DNA reads TGTGCCAGTAGTCCTCGGGCTTCCCGGGGGACCCAGTACTTC. Its protein product is CASSPRASRGTQYF.

This rearrangement joins TRBV5-1 to TRBJ2-1, with D possibly being TRBD2 (5 bases). Germline V gives CDR1 SGHRS, CDR2 YFSETQ. The ends were cut back, 0 bases at V and 2 bases at J, with 12 bases in the middle. CDR3 length: 16 amino acids. CDR3: CASSLAWGVAYNEQFF. The CDR3 nucleotides read TGCGCCAGCAGCTTGGCTTGGGGAGTCGCCTACAATGAGCAGTTCTTC.

The chain employs TRBV3-1 (or the pseudogene TRBV3-2) and TRBJ2-7; TRBD2 agrees at 9 bases. From germline, CDR1 is LGHDT and CDR2 YNNKEL (reference sequence). J gave up 3 bases and V 1 base, and 4 bases lay outside the gene matches. This CDR3 comprises 15 residues. The CDR3 DNA follows: TGTGCCAGCAGCCAAGGTCTAGCGGGGATCTACGAGCAGTACTTC. Translated: CASSQGLAGIYEQYF.

The V call is TRBV5-4, the J call TRBJ1-4; TRBD1 agrees at 8 bases. CDR1 is SGHNT, CDR2 YYREEE, per germline (reference sequence). J gave up 0 bases and V 4 bases, and 5 bases lay outside the gene matches. The CDR3 is 16 amino acids. CDR3 region: CASSRTGSATNEKLFF. The CDR3 coding sequence is TGTGCCAGCAGCAGGACAGGGTCTGCAACTAATGAAAAACTGTTTTTT.

The V and J genes are TRBV11-3 and TRBJ1-1; D call uncertain. Germline V lookup: CDR1 SGHNT, CDR2 YENEEA. Deletions cut 3 bases from V and 2 bases from J, with 10 bases between. This CDR3 comprises 14 residues. DNA of the CDR3: TGTGCCAGCAGCTTCGGTGGGCAAAACACTGAAGCTTTCTTT. This translates into CASSFGGQNTEAFF.

J is TRBJ1-3 and V is TRBV15; D not certain. The V end lost 0 bases, the J end lost 0 bases, and 12 bases lay between the germline ends. This CDR3 comprises 17 residues. Looked up from germline, CDR1 is LNHNV and CDR2 is YYDKDF (reference sequence). Here the CDR3 reads CATSRDGSRGSGNTIYF. The CDR3 nucleotides are TGTGCCACCAGCAGAGATGGTAGCCGGGGCTCTGGAAACACCATATATTTT.

The J gene is TRBJ1-2, the V gene TRBV6-5; TRBD1 aligns across 8 bases. Germline V CDR1 and CDR2: MNHEY, SVGAGI. The CDR3 consists of 14 residues. V gave up 5 bases and J gave up 3 bases; unmatched junction bases: 5. CDR3: CASSPDRDYYGYTF. CDR3 bases: TGTGCCAGCAGTCCGGACAGGGATTACTATGGCTACACCTTC.

As DNA, the CDR3 is TGCAGTGCTAGGGCCCCCCTAGGGCAGTACTTC. This translates into CSARAPLGQYF. V is TRBV20-1 and J is TRBJ2-7; D is unresolved. Between the trimmed V and J ends, which lost 3 bases and 9 bases, there was a span of 12 bases. Germline V gene lookup returns CDR1 DFQATT and CDR2 SNEGSKA (reference sequence). This CDR3 is built from 11 residues.

The chain recombines TRBV7-2 with TRBJ2-5; perhaps TRBD2 as D (7 bases). CDR3 length: 13 amino acids. Germline assignment: CDR1 SGHTA and CDR2 FQGNSA. The germline V and J ends were trimmed by 3 bases and 5 bases, with 10 bases remaining between them. The CDR3 bases are TGTGCCAGCAGCTTTGGGAGGGGGGAGACCCAGTACTTC. Its translation: CASSFGRGETQYF.

As for this clone: Other nucleotide sequences in the sample specify the same CDR3. This chain uses TRBV5-1 with TRBJ2-7; no clear D gene. The CDR3 spans 13 residues. V dropped 4 bases and J dropped 3 bases, with 11 bases sitting between them. Germline CDR1 and CDR2: SGHRS and YFSETQ. CDR3 coding DNA: TGCGCCAGCAGCCCCGGGTCCTTCTACGAGCAGTACTTC. It yields the protein CASSPGSFYEQYF.

The gene calls are TRBV4-1 and TRBJ2-3; TRBD2 matches 7 bases. The germline CDR1 and CDR2 sequences are MGHRA and YSYEKL. This CDR3 is 16 amino acids long. After removal of 4 bases from V and 6 bases from J, the junction contained 13 bases not matched to a gene. The CDR3 loop reads CASSPRWGGGEDTQYF. In nucleotides, the CDR3 is TGCGCCAGCAGCCCCCGATGGGGGGGAGGCGAGGATACGCAGTATTTT.

This sequence joins TRBV19 and TRBJ2-2, with D tentatively TRBD2 (6 bases). The V end lost 5 bases, the J end lost 6 bases, and 19 bases lay between the germline ends. Germline V gene lookup returns CDR1 LNHDA and CDR2 SQIVND (reference sequence). This CDR3 region has 16 residues. CDR3 amino acids: CASSPRGRGLAGELFF. The CDR3 bases are TGTGCCAGTAGTCCTAGAGGGCGGGGACTGGCCGGGGAGCTGTTTTTT.